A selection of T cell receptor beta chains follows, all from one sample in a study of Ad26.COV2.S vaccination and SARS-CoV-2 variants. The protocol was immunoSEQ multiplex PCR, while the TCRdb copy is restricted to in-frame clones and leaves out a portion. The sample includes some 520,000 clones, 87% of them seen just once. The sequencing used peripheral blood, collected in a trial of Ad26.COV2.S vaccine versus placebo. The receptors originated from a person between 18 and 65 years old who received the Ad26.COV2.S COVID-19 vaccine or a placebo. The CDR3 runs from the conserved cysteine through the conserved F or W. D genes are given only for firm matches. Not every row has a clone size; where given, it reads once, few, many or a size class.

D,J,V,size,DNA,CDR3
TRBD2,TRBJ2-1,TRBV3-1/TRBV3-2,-,TGTGCCAGCAGCCCACGGGGGGAGGGAATCAATGAGCAGTTCTTC,CASSPRGEGINEQFF
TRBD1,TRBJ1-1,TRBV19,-,TGTGCCAGTAGTGGGGACAGGGTGGACACTGAAGCTTTCTTT,CASSGDRVDTEAFF
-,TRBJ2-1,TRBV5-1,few,TGCGCCAGCAGCTTTGGGGGTTTTGAGCAGTTCTTC,CASSFGGFEQFF
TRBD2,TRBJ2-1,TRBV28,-,TGTGCCAGCAGTTCACCCGGGGAGGGTTACTACAATGAGCAGTTCTTC,CASSSPGEGYYNEQFF
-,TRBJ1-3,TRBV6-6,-,TGTGCCAGCAGTTTAGGGAGTCGGGAAAACACCATATATTTT,CASSLGSRENTIYF
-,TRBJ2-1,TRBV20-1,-,TGCAGTGCTAGTTTCGGACTCTTGGTCTACAATGAGCAGTTCTTC,CSASFGLLVYNEQFF
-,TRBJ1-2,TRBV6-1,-,TGTGCCAGCAGTGAATTCCACGGTCAGACTGTCTATGGCTACACCTTC,CASSEFHGQTVYGYTF
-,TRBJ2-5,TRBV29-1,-,TGCAGCGTTGAGTACGGGTTACAAGAGACCCAGTACTTC,CSVEYGLQETQYF
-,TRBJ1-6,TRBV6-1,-,TGTGCCAGCAGTGAAACGCGCGGCCCCCTCCACTTT,CASSETRGPLHF
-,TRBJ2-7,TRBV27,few,TGTGCCAGCAGTCCCTATAGTCGTAGGGACGAGCAGTACTTC,CASSPYSRRDEQYF
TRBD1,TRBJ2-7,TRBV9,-,TGTGCCAGCAGCGTAGCCGGGACAGTGGACTACGAGCAGTACTTC,CASSVAGTVDYEQYF
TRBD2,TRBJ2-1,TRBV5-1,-,TGCGCCAGCAGCTTAGCGGGAGGAATCTGGAATGAGCAGTTCTTC,CASSLAGGIWNEQFF
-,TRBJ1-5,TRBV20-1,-,TGCAGTGCTAGTAGGGGGAATCAGCCCCAGCATTTT,CSASRGNQPQHF
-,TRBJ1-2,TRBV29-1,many,TGCAGCACTAGGACAGACTACAACTATGGCTACACCTTC,CSTRTDYNYGYTF
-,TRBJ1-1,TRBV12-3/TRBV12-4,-,TGTGCCAGCAGTTTTATGGGGACTGAAGCTTTCTTT,CASSFMGTEAFF
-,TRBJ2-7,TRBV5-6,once,TGTGCCAGCAGCTTGGGTCAGGGCGCCTACGAGCAGTACTTC,CASSLGQGAYEQYF
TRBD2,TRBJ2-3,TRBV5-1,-,TGCGCCAGCAGCCCCGGACTAGCGGGAGTAGATACGCAGTATTTT,CASSPGLAGVDTQYF
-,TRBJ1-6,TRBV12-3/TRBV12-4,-,TGTGCCAGCAGTTTTAGCGTTTCACCCCTCCACTTT,CASSFSVSPLHF
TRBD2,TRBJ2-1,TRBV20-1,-,TGCAGTGCTAGTGGGGGACTAGCGGGCCGACGGGAGCAGTTCTTC,CSASGGLAGRREQFF
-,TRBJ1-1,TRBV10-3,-,TGTGCCATCAATTCGGCATCCAGGGTTCGGGGCACTGAAGCTTTCTTT,CAINSASRVRGTEAFF
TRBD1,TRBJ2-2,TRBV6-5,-,TGTGCCAGCAGTAGGGACAGGGGGAACACCGGGGAGCTGTTTTTT,CASSRDRGNTGELFF
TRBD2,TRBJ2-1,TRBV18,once,TGTGCCAGCTCACCACTAGGTAGACCAGCGGGAGTCTCCTACAATGAGCAGTTCTTC,CASSPLGRPAGVSYNEQFF
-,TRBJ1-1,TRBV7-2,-,TGTGCCAGCAGCATAAGACAGTACACTGAAGCTTTCTTT,CASSIRQYTEAFF
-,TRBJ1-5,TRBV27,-,TGTGCCAGCAGTTTAAGGGCGCTAAGCAATCAGCCCCAGCATTTT,CASSLRALSNQPQHF
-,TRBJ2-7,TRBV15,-,TGTGCCACCAGCAGCCCCCGGCCGGACGCCTCCTACGAGCAGTACTTC,CATSSPRPDASYEQYF
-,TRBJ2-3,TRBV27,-,TGTGCCAGCAATGCCAGGGGCACAGATACGCAGTATTTT,CASNARGTDTQYF
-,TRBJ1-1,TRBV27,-,TGTGCCAGCAGGACGGCGAACACTGAAGCTTTCTTT,CASRTANTEAFF
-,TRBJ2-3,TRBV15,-,TGTGCCACCAGCAGATCCAGAAGCGGGCCCACAGATACGCAGTATTTT,CATSRSRSGPTDTQYF
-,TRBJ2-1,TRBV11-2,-,TGTGCCAGCAGCACGACCCCCCGCGATGAGCAGTTCTTC,CASSTTPRDEQFF
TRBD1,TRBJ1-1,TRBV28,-,TGTGCCAGCATAGAGCGACAGGGGATCTTGAACACTGAAGCTTTCTTT,CASIERQGILNTEAFF
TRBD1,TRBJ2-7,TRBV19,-,TGTGCCAGTAGATCCAGGGGGATTGGCAACGAGCAGTACTTC,CASRSRGIGNEQYF
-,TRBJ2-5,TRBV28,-,TGTGCCAGCAGTTCCCTGGGGGGGCCCCAAGAGACCCAGTACTTC,CASSSLGGPQETQYF
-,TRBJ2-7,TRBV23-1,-,TGCGCCAGCAGTCAAAGATTAAATCCAGGTGGGGGGGCAACCAGCTACGAGCAGTACTTC,CASSQRLNPGGGATSYEQYF
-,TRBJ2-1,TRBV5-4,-,TGTGCCAGCAGCGGGAGGAATGAGCAGTTCTTC,CASSGRNEQFF
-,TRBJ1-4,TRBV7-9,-,TGTGCCAGCAGCTTAGCGCTGGGGACACTTAATGAAAAACTGTTTTTT,CASSLALGTLNEKLFF
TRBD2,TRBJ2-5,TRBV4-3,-,TGCGCCAGCAGCCCCGGCCCTAGAAGCGGGGTCGACGGACTGGGGGAGACCCAGTACTTC,CASSPGPRSGVDGLGETQYF
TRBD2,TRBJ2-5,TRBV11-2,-,TGTGCCAGCAGCTTAGTAGCGGGAGGAGAGACCCAGTACTTC,CASSLVAGGETQYF
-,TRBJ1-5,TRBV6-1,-,TGTGCCAGCAGTGAACCGGGCAGGGGTCGAGGCAATCAGCCCCAGCATTTT,CASSEPGRGRGNQPQHF
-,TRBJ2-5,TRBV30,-,TGTGCCTGGAGTGGAGGGGGGCAGGGCCAAGAGACCCAGTACTTC,CAWSGGGQGQETQYF
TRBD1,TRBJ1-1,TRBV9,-,TGTGCCAGCAGCCCTCTGACAGGGAGGACTGAAGCTTTCTTT,CASSPLTGRTEAFF